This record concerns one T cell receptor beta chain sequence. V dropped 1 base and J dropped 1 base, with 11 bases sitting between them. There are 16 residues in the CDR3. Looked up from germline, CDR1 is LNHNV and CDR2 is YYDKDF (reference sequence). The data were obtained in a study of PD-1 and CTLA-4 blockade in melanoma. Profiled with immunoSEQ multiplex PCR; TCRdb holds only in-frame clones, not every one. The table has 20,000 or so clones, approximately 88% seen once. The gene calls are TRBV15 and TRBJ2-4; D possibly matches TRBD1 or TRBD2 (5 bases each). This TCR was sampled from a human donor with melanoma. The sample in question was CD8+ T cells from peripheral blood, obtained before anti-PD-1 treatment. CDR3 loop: CATSRGGVSAKNIQYF. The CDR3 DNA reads TGTGCCACCAGCAGAGGAGGGGTATCGGCCAAAAACATTCAGTACTTC.